This T cell receptor (beta chain) was documented in a study of early T cells in non-severe SARS-CoV-2 infection. Study findings and constraints: Reliance on VDJdb matching favored anti-spike CD8 responses; private and CD4 specificities were missed.

This clonotype has a count of ten or more. Its specificity is not known. Unique molecular identifiers were affixed to single, distinct cDNA molecules. TCRdb called the 5' RACE reads again in MiXCR, with one record for every CDR3 protein. This table holds tens of thousands of distinct CDR3 sequences, 5.3% found once. The CDR3 is made up of 14 amino acids. The sample was whole blood. The chain is built from TRBV21-1 and TRBJ2-3. TRBV21-1 is a pseudogene. This TCR derives from an adult who was a healthcare worker with PCR-confirmed SARS-CoV-2 infection or an uninfected control (not recorded which). The CDR3 nucleotides read TGTGCCAGCAGCAAAGGGACCACCACAGATACGCAGTATTTT. Protein: CASSKGTTTDTQYF.